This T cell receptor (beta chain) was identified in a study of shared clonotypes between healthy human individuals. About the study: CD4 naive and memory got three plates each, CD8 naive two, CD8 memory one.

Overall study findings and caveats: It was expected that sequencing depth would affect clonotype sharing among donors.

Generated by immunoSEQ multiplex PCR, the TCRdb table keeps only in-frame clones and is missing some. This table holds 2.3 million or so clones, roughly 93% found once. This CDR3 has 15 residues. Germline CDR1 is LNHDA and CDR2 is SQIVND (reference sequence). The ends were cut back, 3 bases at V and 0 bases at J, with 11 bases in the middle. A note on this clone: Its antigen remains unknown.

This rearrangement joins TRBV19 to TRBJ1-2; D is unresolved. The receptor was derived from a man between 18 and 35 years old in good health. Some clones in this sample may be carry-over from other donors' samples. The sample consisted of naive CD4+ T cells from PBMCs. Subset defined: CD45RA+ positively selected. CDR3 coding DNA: TGTGCCAGTAGTATCCTGGCCAGGACTAACTATGGCTACACCTTC. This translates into CASSILARTNYGYTF.